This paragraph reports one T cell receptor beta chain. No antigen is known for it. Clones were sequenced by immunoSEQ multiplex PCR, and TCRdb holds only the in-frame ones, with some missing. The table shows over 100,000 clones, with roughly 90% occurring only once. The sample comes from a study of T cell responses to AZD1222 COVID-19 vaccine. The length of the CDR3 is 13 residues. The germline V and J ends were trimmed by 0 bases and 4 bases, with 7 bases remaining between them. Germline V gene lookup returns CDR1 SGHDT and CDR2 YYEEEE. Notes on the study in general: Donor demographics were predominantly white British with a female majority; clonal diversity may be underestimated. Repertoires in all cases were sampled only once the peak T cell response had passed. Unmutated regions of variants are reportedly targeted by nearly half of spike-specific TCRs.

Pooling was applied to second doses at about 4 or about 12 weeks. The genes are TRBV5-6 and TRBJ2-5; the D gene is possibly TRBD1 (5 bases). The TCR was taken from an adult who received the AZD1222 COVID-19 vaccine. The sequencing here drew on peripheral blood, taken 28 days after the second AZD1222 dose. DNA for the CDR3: TGTGCCAGCAGCTTGGTGGGGCCAGAGACCCAGTACTTC. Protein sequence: CASSLVGPETQYF.